This TCR beta chain was identified during a study of blood T cells in healthy people across ages. With a J-beta primer mix and a sample-barcoded 5' primer, a second PCR ran about 6 to 11 cycles. A template-switch adaptor containing 12 random nucleotides labeled each cDNA molecule. TCRdb re-derived calls from the 5' RACE reads in MiXCR, one entry per CDR3 protein. Here the sample spans over a million distinct CDR3 sequences, roughly 24% being singletons. Germline V gene lookup returns CDR1 SGHVS and CDR2 FQNEAQ. Trimming took 5 bases from V and 7 from J, leaving 15 bases between them. There are 14 residues in the CDR3. This clonotype was picked up a small number of times. This sample was shared with a second study, whose subject was T cells of mothers and their children.

The sequence was obtained from a girl aged 2 to 10 in good health. The J gene is TRBJ2-1, the V gene TRBV7-8, with D tentatively TRBD1 or TRBD2 (5 bases each). What was sequenced was blood. CDR3 coding DNA: TGTGCCAGCAGCGCCCCCCGGGACGGGAATGAGCAGTTCTTC. Its protein is CASSAPRDGNEQFF.